This T cell receptor (beta chain) came from a study of blood T cell repertoires in COVID-19. Unmatched junction bases numbered 14, after V lost 7 bases and J lost 9 bases. This CDR3 has 15 amino acids. Germline CDR1 MNHEY, CDR2 SVGAGI. Some clones are missing from TCRdb's copy, which holds only in-frame ones; the method was immunoSEQ multiplex PCR. The sample records about 150,000 clones, around nine tenths being singletons. This chain links TRBV6-5 with TRBJ2-1; 8 nucleotides line up with TRBD2. Sequencing was done on a sample of peripheral blood. This clonotype was obtained from a woman aged 45 to 65 with active or convalescent COVID-19. The DNA for the CDR3 is TGTGCCAGCACCCCGGCGAGCGGGGGCCGGGGTGAGCAGTTCTTC. Its translation is CASTPASGGRGEQFF.